This T cell receptor (beta chain) was identified during a study of T cell repertoires in cytomegalovirus infection. Study background: A matching HLA type, together with CMV infection, was signaled by public TCR beta signatures. Study-level points and caveats: Clonotypes of TCR beta that were HLA-C-restricted and CMV-specific dominated the ex vivo response. Summed frequency of public TCR beta families distinguished CMV carriers with the relevant HLA.

The V gene end was trimmed by 5 bases and the J gene end by 7 bases; junction bases not matched to a gene: 2. The CDR3 length is 14 residues. In germline, CDR1 is SNHLY, CDR2 FYNNEI. This clonotype was counted only a few times. Its specificity is unknown. TCRdb reprocessed the reads with MiXCR, giving one entry per CDR3 protein. The data contain some 230,000 distinct CDR3 sequences, roughly 23% of them singletons. The source of this sequence is a human donor in good health (CMV status not recorded). Some clones in this sample may be carry-over from other donors' samples. V usage is TRBV2 and J usage is TRBJ1-6; the match to TRBD1 covers 10 bases. The sample consisted of CD8+ T cells from PBMCs. As DNA, the CDR3 is TGTGCCAGCAGTTGGGGACAGGGGAATTCACCCCTCCACTTT. Translated, it gives CASSWGQGNSPLHF. The full variable domain, its missing parts supplied by reference TRBV2 and TRBJ1-6, is EPEVTQTPSHQVTQMGQEVILRCVPISNHLYFYWYRQILGQKVEFLVSFYNNEISEKSEIFDDQFSVERPDGSNFTLKIRSTKLEDSAMYFCASSWGQGNSPLHFGNGTRLTVT.